A selection of T cell receptor beta chains follows, all from one sample in a study of shared clonotypes between healthy human individuals. The protocol was immunoSEQ multiplex PCR, while the TCRdb copy is restricted to in-frame clones and leaves out a portion. This sample has about 2.4 million clones, with just over 90% found just once. Sequencing used naive CD4+ T cells sorted from blood. The receptors shown here come from a man younger than 30 in good health. Each CDR3 is given with its conserved first and last residue. D genes are given only for firm matches. Some rows have no size entry. The others give once, few or many, or a class for an expanded clone.

v_call: TRBV2; d_call: .; j_call: TRBJ1-2; clone_size: .; cdr3_aa: CASSGTSNYGYTF; cdr3_nt: TGTGCCAGCAGTGGGACATCTAACTATGGCTACACCTTC
v_call: TRBV7-2; d_call: .; j_call: TRBJ2-3; clone_size: .; cdr3_aa: CASSPKQKDTQYF; cdr3_nt: TGTGCCAGCAGCCCCAAGCAGAAAGATACGCAGTATTTT
v_call: TRBV5-1; d_call: TRBD1; j_call: TRBJ1-1; clone_size: .; cdr3_aa: CASSLYRGNTEAFF; cdr3_nt: TGCGCCAGCAGCTTATACAGGGGGAACACTGAAGCTTTCTTT
v_call: TRBV2; d_call: .; j_call: TRBJ2-7; clone_size: .; cdr3_aa: CASRSSFPSEQYF; cdr3_nt: TGTGCCAGCAGGAGTAGCTTCCCCTCCGAGCAGTACTTC
v_call: TRBV18; d_call: .; j_call: TRBJ1-2; clone_size: .; cdr3_aa: CASSPETGYDGYTF; cdr3_nt: TGTGCCAGCTCACCCGAGACAGGATATGATGGCTACACCTTC
v_call: TRBV5-1; d_call: .; j_call: TRBJ1-2; clone_size: .; cdr3_aa: CASSPPQTGSGYTF; cdr3_nt: TGCGCCAGCAGCCCCCCACAGACAGGATCAGGCTACACCTTC
v_call: TRBV10-3; d_call: .; j_call: TRBJ2-7; clone_size: .; cdr3_aa: CAASQDYEQYF; cdr3_nt: TGTGCCGCCTCACAGGACTACGAGCAGTACTTC
v_call: TRBV28; d_call: .; j_call: TRBJ2-3; clone_size: once; cdr3_aa: CASSLVTGSGPDTQYF; cdr3_nt: TGTGCCAGCAGTTTAGTCACGGGATCCGGGCCAGATACGCAGTATTTT
v_call: TRBV5-4; d_call: .; j_call: TRBJ1-6; clone_size: .; cdr3_aa: CASSFGVGNSPLHF; cdr3_nt: TGTGCCAGCAGCTTCGGGGTGGGTAATTCACCCCTCCACTTT
v_call: TRBV30; d_call: TRBD1; j_call: TRBJ1-1; clone_size: few; cdr3_aa: CAWDFGQGRIAEAFF; cdr3_nt: TGTGCCTGGGACTTTGGACAGGGGCGTATTGCTGAAGCTTTCTTT
v_call: TRBV11-2; d_call: .; j_call: TRBJ2-3; clone_size: once; cdr3_aa: CASSLRGRPYF; cdr3_nt: TGTGCCAGCAGCTTACGGGGGCGACCGTATTTT
v_call: TRBV6-5; d_call: .; j_call: TRBJ1-6; clone_size: .; cdr3_aa: CASSGQGIGNSPLHF; cdr3_nt: TGTGCCAGCAGTGGGCAGGGGATCGGTAATTCACCCCTCCACTTT
v_call: TRBV7-2; d_call: .; j_call: TRBJ2-7; clone_size: .; cdr3_aa: CASSLILREFYEQYF; cdr3_nt: TGTGCCAGCAGCTTAATTCTCCGGGAGTTCTACGAGCAGTACTTC
v_call: TRBV5-1; d_call: .; j_call: TRBJ2-2; clone_size: .; cdr3_aa: CASSLDGGVNTGELFF; cdr3_nt: TGCGCCAGCAGCTTGGATGGCGGGGTGAACACCGGGGAGCTGTTTTTT
v_call: TRBV6-1; d_call: TRBD1; j_call: TRBJ1-4; clone_size: .; cdr3_aa: CASSETDRVVEKLFF; cdr3_nt: TGTGCCAGCAGTGAGACCGACAGGGTAGTGGAAAAACTGTTTTTT
v_call: TRBV5-1; d_call: TRBD1; j_call: TRBJ2-5; clone_size: .; cdr3_aa: CASSFTGTGPRETQYF; cdr3_nt: TGCGCCAGCAGCTTCACCGGGACAGGCCCTCGGGAGACCCAGTACTTC
v_call: TRBV11-2; d_call: .; j_call: TRBJ2-7; clone_size: .; cdr3_aa: CASSSPRVPYEQYF; cdr3_nt: TGTGCCAGCAGCTCCCCCCGGGTCCCCTACGAGCAGTACTTC
v_call: TRBV30; d_call: .; j_call: TRBJ1-4; clone_size: .; cdr3_aa: CAWHTATNEKLFF; cdr3_nt: TGTGCCTGGCACACCGCAACTAATGAAAAACTGTTTTTT
v_call: TRBV7-2; d_call: TRBD1; j_call: TRBJ1-4; clone_size: .; cdr3_aa: CASRVTGGAVEKLFF; cdr3_nt: TGTGCCAGCAGGGTGACAGGGGGCGCCGTCGAAAAACTGTTTTTT
v_call: TRBV6-1; d_call: .; j_call: TRBJ1-1; clone_size: .; cdr3_aa: CASSAVRANTEAFF; cdr3_nt: TGTGCCAGCAGTGCCGTCAGGGCGAACACTGAAGCTTTCTTT
v_call: TRBV21-1; d_call: .; j_call: TRBJ2-4; clone_size: .; cdr3_aa: CASSLGGLNIQYF; cdr3_nt: TGTGCCAGCAGCCTCGGGGGACTAAACATTCAGTACTTC
v_call: TRBV7-9; d_call: TRBD1; j_call: TRBJ2-7; clone_size: .; cdr3_aa: CASSHFPGQGPEQYF; cdr3_nt: TGTGCCAGCAGCCACTTTCCGGGACAGGGTCCCGAGCAGTACTTC
v_call: TRBV7-9; d_call: .; j_call: TRBJ1-1; clone_size: .; cdr3_aa: CASSLGYNENTEAFF; cdr3_nt: TGTGCCAGCAGCTTAGGTTACAACGAGAACACTGAAGCTTTCTTT
v_call: TRBV11-3; d_call: .; j_call: TRBJ2-1; clone_size: .; cdr3_aa: CASSLRESSYNEQFF; cdr3_nt: TGTGCCAGCAGCTTACGGGAGAGCTCCTACAATGAGCAGTTCTTC
v_call: TRBV15; d_call: TRBD1; j_call: TRBJ1-2; clone_size: .; cdr3_aa: CATSTPRDRRYGYTF; cdr3_nt: TGTGCCACCAGCACACCCCGGGACAGGAGATATGGCTACACCTTC
v_call: TRBV15; d_call: .; j_call: TRBJ1-3; clone_size: .; cdr3_aa: CATSRGGTENTIYF; cdr3_nt: TGTGCCACCAGCAGAGGGGGAACGGAGAACACCATATATTTT